This T cell receptor beta chain was recorded in a study of blood T cell repertoires in COVID-19. Overall study: Sites across the United States, Italy and Spain contributed samples from acute and convalescent COVID-19. T cells, B-cell-depleted T cells, or PBMCs supplied cDNA or gDNA.

The CDR3 contains 16 residues. CDR1 MNHNS and CDR2 SASEGT come from the germline V gene. J was trimmed by 2 bases and V by 4 bases; bases with no gene match: 4. This table comes from immunoSEQ multiplex PCR, and its TCRdb copy is limited to in-frame clones, with some not included. The profile shows 85,000 to 110,000 clones, 87% of them singletons. The sequenced material came from peripheral blood. The chain combines TRBV6-1 with TRBJ2-3; 12 bases map to TRBD2. The source of this sequence is a man in his forties or fifties in a cohort sampled during active COVID-19. CDR3 DNA sequence: TGTGCCAGCAGTGGGCTAGCGGGGGGGGACACAGATACGCAGTATTTT. Translated: CASSGLAGGDTDTQYF.